The rows below give T cell receptor beta chains drawn from one sample of a study of blood T cell repertoires in COVID-19. Clones were sequenced by immunoSEQ multiplex PCR, and TCRdb holds only the in-frame ones, with some missing. The repertoire has roughly 100,000 clones, around nine tenths of them found once; the top ten carry 3.5%. The specimen sequenced was peripheral blood. The receptor source for this set is a human donor in a cohort sampled during active COVID-19. Both conserved end residues are part of each CDR3. D genes are given only for firm matches. Clone size is not always given. Where it is, it says once, few, many or a class for expanded clones.

clone_size j_call v_call d_call cdr3_aa cdr3_nt
- TRBJ1-3 TRBV27 - CASSPSAGNTIYF TGTGCCAGCAGTCCCTCGGCTGGAAACACCATATATTTT
- TRBJ1-6 TRBV5-1 TRBD1 CASSLMTGENSPLHF TGCGCCAGCAGCTTAATGACAGGGGAAAATTCACCCCTCCACTTT
- TRBJ1-2 TRBV28 - CASSYKSYGYTF TGTGCCAGCAGTTATAAATCCTATGGCTACACCTTC
once TRBJ2-2 TRBV30 - CAWTEGRGRASTGELFF TGTGCCTGGACCGAAGGTAGGGGGAGGGCCAGCACCGGGGAGCTGTTTTTT
- TRBJ2-3 TRBV10-2 - CATALDHTTDTQYF TGCGCCACCGCTCTAGACCACACCACAGATACGCAGTATTTT
- TRBJ1-1 TRBV7-9 - CASSPGYTEAFF TGTGCCAGCAGCCCGGGATACACTGAAGCTTTCTTT
once TRBJ2-7 TRBV10-2 - CATSQVGYEQYF TGCGCCACCTCCCAGGTCGGCTACGAGCAGTACTTC
- TRBJ1-4 TRBV5-1 TRBD1 CASSLQDRAEKLFF TGCGCCAGCAGCCTCCAGGACAGGGCTGAAAAACTGTTTTTT
once TRBJ2-1 TRBV27 - CASSSPTGRNEQFF TGTGCCAGCAGTAGCCCGACGGGGAGAAATGAGCAGTTCTTC
- TRBJ1-1 TRBV19 - CASSIRGVGTEAFF TGTGCCAGTAGTATACGGGGGGTAGGGACTGAAGCTTTCTTT